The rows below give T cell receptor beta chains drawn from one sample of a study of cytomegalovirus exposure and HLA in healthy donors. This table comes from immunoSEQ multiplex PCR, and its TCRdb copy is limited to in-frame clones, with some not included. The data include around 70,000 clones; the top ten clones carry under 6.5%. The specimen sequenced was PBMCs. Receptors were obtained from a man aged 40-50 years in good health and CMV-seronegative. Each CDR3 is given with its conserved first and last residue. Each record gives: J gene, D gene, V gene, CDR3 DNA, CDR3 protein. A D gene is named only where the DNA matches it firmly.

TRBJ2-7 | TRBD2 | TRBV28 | TGTGCCAGCTCATTAGCGGGATTGTCCTACGAGCAGTACTTC | CASSLAGLSYEQYF
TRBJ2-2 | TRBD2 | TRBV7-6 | TGTGCCAGCAGCCAAGCTTTTGCGGGGGGGCTGTCCGGGGAGCTGTTTTTT | CASSQAFAGGLSGELFF
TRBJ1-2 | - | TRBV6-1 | TGTGCCAGCAGTGAAACAGGGTTCTATGGCTACACCTTC | CASSETGFYGYTF
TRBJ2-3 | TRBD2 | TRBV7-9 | TGTGCCAGCAGCTTAAGGACTAGCGGGAGCGCGGATACGCAGTATTTT | CASSLRTSGSADTQYF
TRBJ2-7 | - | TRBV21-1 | TGTGCCAGCAGCAAAGCTCGGGGACAGGGGGGTGACGAGCAGTACTTC | CASSKARGQGGDEQYF
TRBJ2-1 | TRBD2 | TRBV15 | TGTGCCACCAGCCCTGGGACTAGCGGGGGCACTGTTGAGCAGTTCTTC | CATSPGTSGGTVEQFF
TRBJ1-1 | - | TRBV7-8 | TGTGCCAGCAGCCAAATCCCTGGTGAGACTGAAGCTTTCTTT | CASSQIPGETEAFF
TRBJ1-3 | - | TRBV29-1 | TGCAGCGTTGGGACTGGGAACTCTGGAAACACCATATATTTT | CSVGTGNSGNTIYF
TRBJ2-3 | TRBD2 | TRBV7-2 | TGTGCCAGCAGCCAGGGAATGGGACTAGCGGGGGGGCCGGCAGATACGCAGTATTTT | CASSQGMGLAGGPADTQYF
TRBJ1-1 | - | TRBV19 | TGTGCCAGTGAACGCCAGGGCGACACTGAAGCTTTCTTT | CASERQGDTEAFF
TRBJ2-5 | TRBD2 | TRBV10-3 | TGTGCCATCAGTGTCCGGCGGGAGGGCCGAGAGACCCAGTACTTC | CAISVRREGRETQYF
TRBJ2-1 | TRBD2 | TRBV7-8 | TGTGCCAGCAGCCCTCAACCTACTAGCGGGAGGGGGGCCGACAATGAGCAGTTCTTC | CASSPQPTSGRGADNEQFF
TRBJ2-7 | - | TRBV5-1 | TGCGCCAGCTCTGCGTCCGTAACCTACGAGCAGTACTTC | CASSASVTYEQYF
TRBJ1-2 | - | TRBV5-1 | TGCGCCAGCAGCTTGCAACACGATAACTATGGCTACACCTTC | CASSLQHDNYGYTF
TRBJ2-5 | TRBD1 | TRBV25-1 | TGTGCCAGCAGTGACACCGGGACAGGGGGTCGGGAGACCCAGTACTTC | CASSDTGTGGRETQYF
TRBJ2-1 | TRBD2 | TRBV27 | TGTGCCAGCAGTAGAAGCGGGAGCCCCTACAATGAGCAGTTCTTC | CASSRSGSPYNEQFF
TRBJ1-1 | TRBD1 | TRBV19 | TGTGCCAGTAGTATCGGTGGGACAGGGTTCACTGAAGCTTTCTTT | CASSIGGTGFTEAFF
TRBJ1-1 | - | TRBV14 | TGTGCCAGCAGCCACTTCAGGAACACTGAAGCTTTCTTT | CASSHFRNTEAFF
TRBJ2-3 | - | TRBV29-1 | TGCAGCGTTTGTGAAGCCGCTAGCACAGATACGCAGTATTTT | CSVCEAASTDTQYF
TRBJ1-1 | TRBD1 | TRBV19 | TGTGCCAGTAGTATATTGGGACAGTCGTGGTCTGAAGCTTTCTTT | CASSILGQSWSEAFF
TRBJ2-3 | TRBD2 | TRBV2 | TGTGCCAGCAGGGAACCGGGACTAGCGGGAGGTATCACAGATACGCAGTATTTT | CASREPGLAGGITDTQYF
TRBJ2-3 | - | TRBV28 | TGTGCCAGCCAAACTAGCACAGATACGCAGTATTTT | CASQTSTDTQYF
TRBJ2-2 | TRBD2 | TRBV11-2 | TGTGCCAGCAGCCTGGGACTAGCGGGTATGAACACCGGGGAGCTGTTTTTT | CASSLGLAGMNTGELFF
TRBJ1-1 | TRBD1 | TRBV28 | TGTGCCAGCAGTATACCGACAGGGCGGGCTGAAGCTTTCTTT | CASSIPTGRAEAFF
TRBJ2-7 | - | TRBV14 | TGTGCCAGCAGCCGACTATACTACGAGCAGTACTTC | CASSRLYYEQYF
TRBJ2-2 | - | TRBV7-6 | TGTGCCAGCAGCTTAGATCCTAGCGTGGTCGGGGGAACCGGGGAGCTGTTTTTT | CASSLDPSVVGGTGELFF
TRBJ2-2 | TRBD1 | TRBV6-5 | TGTGCCAGCAGTTACGGACAGGGGGAAACCGGGGAGCTGTTTTTT | CASSYGQGETGELFF
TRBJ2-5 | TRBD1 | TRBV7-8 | TGTGCCAGCAGCTTACTGGACAGGGGGCCGCAGTACTTC | CASSLLDRGPQYF
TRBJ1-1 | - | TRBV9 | TGTGCCAGCAGCGTAGTCACAGCGAACACTGAAGCTTTCTTT | CASSVVTANTEAFF
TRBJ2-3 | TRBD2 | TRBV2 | TGTGCCAGCAGTGAGAATAGCGGGGGCCTCGATACGCAGTATTTT | CASSENSGGLDTQYF
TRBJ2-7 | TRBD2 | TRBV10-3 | TGTGCCATCAGTGGGGGACTAGCGGGATCCTACGAGCAGTACTTC | CAISGGLAGSYEQYF
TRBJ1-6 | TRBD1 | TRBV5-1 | TGCGCCAGCAGCCTGGACAGGGGTGGATCACCCCTCCACTTT | CASSLDRGGSPLHF
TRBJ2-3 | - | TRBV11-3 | TGTGCCAGCAGCTCCCCAGGGGATACGCAGTATTTT | CASSSPGDTQYF
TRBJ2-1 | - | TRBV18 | TGTGCCAGCTCAAGCCAGGGTGGAGACTACAATGAGCAGTTCTTC | CASSSQGGDYNEQFF
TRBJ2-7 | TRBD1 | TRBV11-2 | TGTGCCAGCAGCTTAGATGGGACAGGGAGATACGAGCAGTACTTC | CASSLDGTGRYEQYF
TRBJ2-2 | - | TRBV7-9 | TGTGCCAGCAGCATACTGACTCACACCGGGGAGCTGTTTTTT | CASSILTHTGELFF
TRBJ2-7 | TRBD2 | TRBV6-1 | TGTGCCAGCAGTGAGAGACTAGCGGGAGCCTACGAGCAGTACTTC | CASSERLAGAYEQYF
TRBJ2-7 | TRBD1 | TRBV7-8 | TGTGCCAGCAGCGACGGGACAGGGGGATACGAGCAGTACTTC | CASSDGTGGYEQYF
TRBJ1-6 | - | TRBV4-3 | TGCGCCAGCAGCCAAGACGCAGGGGTAGGCTCACCCCTCCACTTT | CASSQDAGVGSPLHF
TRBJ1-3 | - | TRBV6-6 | TGTGCCATAGGGGTGGACACTTCCTCTGGAAACACCATATATTTT | CAIGVDTSSGNTIYF
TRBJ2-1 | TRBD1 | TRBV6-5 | TGTGCCAGCAGTCCCGGACAGGGGGCCTACAATGAGCAGTTCTTC | CASSPGQGAYNEQFF
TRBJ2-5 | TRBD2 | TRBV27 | TGTGCCAGCAGTGTAACTAGCGGGGGTGTTGGGACCCAGTACTTC | CASSVTSGGVGTQYF
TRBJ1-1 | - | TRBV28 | TGTGCCAGCAGTTTATTTCAGGGGGAAGCTTTCTTT | CASSLFQGEAFF
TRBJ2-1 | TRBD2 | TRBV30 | TGTGCCTGGCGGACTAGCGGTTACAATGAGCAGTTCTTC | CAWRTSGYNEQFF
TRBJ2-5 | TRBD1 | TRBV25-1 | TGTGCCAGCAGTGCCGCAATAGGGGACAGGAGTGTTCAAGAGACCCAGTACTTC | CASSAAIGDRSVQETQYF
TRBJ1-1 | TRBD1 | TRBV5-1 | TGCGCCAGCAGCTTGGATGGGACAGCACCATGTTTCTTT | CASSLDGTAPCFF
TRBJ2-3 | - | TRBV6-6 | TGTGCCAGCAGTTACAAGGGGGAAGATACGCAGTATTTT | CASSYKGEDTQYF
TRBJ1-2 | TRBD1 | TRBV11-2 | TGTGCCAGCAGCCCCCGGGACAGGGAAGGCTACACCTTC | CASSPRDREGYTF
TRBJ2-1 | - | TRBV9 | TGTGCCAGCAACATGGACAGAACCTACAATGAGCAGTTCTTC | CASNMDRTYNEQFF
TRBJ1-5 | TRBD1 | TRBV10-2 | TGCGCCAGCAGTGAGTGGACAGGGGGCTTCGATCAGCCCCAGCATTTT | CASSEWTGGFDQPQHF